This T cell receptor (beta chain) appears in the sequencing data of a study of T cell changes during pregnancy in multiple sclerosis. The protocol was immunoSEQ multiplex PCR, while the TCRdb copy is restricted to in-frame clones and leaves out a portion. The data show tens of thousands of clones, about 93% seen once. The CDR3 sequence is 17 residues long. V lost 1 base to trimming and J lost 4 bases; unmatched junction nucleotides: 9. Germline CDR1 reads LNHDA; CDR2 reads SQIVND (reference sequence). This receptor was identified in a female donor with multiple sclerosis, enrolled in a pregnancy study. The source was CD4+ T cells from peripheral blood mononuclear cells, collected in the second trimester of pregnancy. The gene calls are TRBV19 and TRBJ2-5, with 10 positions matching TRBD2. DNA of the CDR3: TGTGCCAGTAGTATAGGAGGAAGGAGCGGGGGGGGAGAGACCCAGTACTTC. This gives the protein CASSIGGRSGGGETQYF.